This T cell receptor (beta chain) was observed in a study of CD8 T cells in Susac syndrome. Reverse transcription of roughly 0.5 to 1 ug RNA was performed with random hexamers. TCRdb re-derived calls from the immunoSEQ multiplex PCR reads in MiXCR, one entry per CDR3 protein. There are 75,000 to 95,000 distinct CDR3 sequences in the sample; 96% occur only once, and about 0.68% lies in the top ten. Germline assignment: CDR1 SGHDN and CDR2 FVKESK. V shed 4 bases and J 10 bases; nucleotides not matched to a gene: 10. The length of the CDR3 is 14 residues. The clonotype comes from a human donor with Susac syndrome. The sample was CD8+ T cells from PBMCs. The chain combines TRBV14 with TRBJ2-1; TRBD2 matches 7 bases. CDR3 DNA: TGTGCCAGCAGCCCGCCGGGACTAACGACCGAGCAGTTCTTC. Translated, it gives CASSPPGLTTEQFF.